This entry lists 18 T cell receptor beta chains sequenced from one sample in a study of shared clonotypes between healthy human individuals. Only in-frame clones appear in the TCRdb table, and some are missing; sequencing was by immunoSEQ multiplex PCR. The sample has fewer than 3 million clones, just under 95% seen once. Material for sequencing was naive CD4+ T cells from PBMCs. Subset of the sample: CD45RA+ positively selected. The receptors here all came from a man aged 18 to 35 in good health. Some clones in this sample may be carry-over from other donors' samples.

CDR3 bases: TGTGCCAGCACTCTAACCGGGACAGGGGGCTTCGAGCAGTACTTC. It encodes CASTLTGTGGFEQYF. This chain links TRBV27 with TRBJ2-7; TRBD1 matches 12 bases. Trimming cost V 7 bases and J 6 bases; bases outside gene matches: 10. The germline V gene encodes CDR1 MNHEY and CDR2 SMNVEV (reference sequence). This CDR3 has 15 amino acids.

Only one count was recorded for this clone. This same CDR3 is encoded by further DNA sequences in the sample. This chain uses TRBV4-2 with TRBJ2-3; tentatively, D is TRBD2 (5 bases). Germline CDR1 reads LGHNA; CDR2 reads YNFKEQ. CDR3 length: 13 amino acids. Trimming left V 1 base short and J 5 bases short, with 7 bases between. The CDR3 nucleotides read TGTGCCAGCAGCCAAGTAGGAGGAGATACGCAGTATTTT. This encodes CASSQVGGDTQYF.

In this sample, this clone turned up once. The CDR3 DNA sequence: TGTGCCAGCTCATTAACCCCCGGGACAGGGGGCAGCAAAAACATTCAGTACTTC. It is translated as CASSLTPGTGGSKNIQYF. The chain carries TRBV18 and TRBJ2-4; 12 bases agree with TRBD1. CDR1 and CDR2 (germline): KGHSH, LQKENI. Trimming cost V 5 bases and J 3 bases; bases outside gene matches: 11. The CDR3 has 18 residues.

The chain is built from TRBV27 and TRBJ2-7; no definite D call. Trimming removed 5 bases from V and 4 bases from J, with 18 bases in between. The CDR3 is made up of 15 amino acids. Germline values: CDR1 MNHEY, CDR2 SMNVEV (reference sequence). CDR3 coding DNA: TGTGCCAGCAGTGCCCTAGGGTTGGGAATATACGAGCAGTACTTC. Amino acids: CASSALGLGIYEQYF.

V gene TRBV5-4 combines with J gene TRBJ2-7, with unresolved D. This CDR3 has 12 residues. Trimming removed 0 bases at V and 1 base at J, with 2 bases between. CDR1 and CDR2 (germline): SGHNT, YYREEE (reference sequence). This CDR3 reads CASSLESYEQYF. As DNA, the CDR3 is TGTGCCAGCAGCTTGGAGTCCTACGAGCAGTACTTC.

The chain links TRBV5-1 to TRBJ1-4; D is uncertain. The germline CDR1 and CDR2 sequences are SGHRS and YFSETQ. CDR3 size: 13 residues. Trimming removed 0 bases from V and 9 bases from J, with 9 bases in between. CDR3 sequence (DNA): TGCGCCAGCAGCTTGGAAGGTGACCAAAAACTGTTTTTT. As protein: CASSLEGDQKLFF.

V is TRBV28 and J is TRBJ2-5, with 9 bases fitting TRBD2. Looked up from germline, CDR1 is MDHEN and CDR2 is SYDVKM. J gave up 5 bases and V 5 bases, and 12 bases lay outside the gene matches. The CDR3 length is 16 residues. For the CDR3, the DNA is TGTGCCAGCAGTCTCCCCCTCGGCGGGAGGGCGGAGACCCAGTACTTC. It yields the protein CASSLPLGGRAETQYF.

The chain uses TRBV4-3 and TRBJ1-5; TRBD1 might be the D (6 bases). Germline V gene data show CDR1 as LGHNA and CDR2 as YSLEER. This CDR3 contains 19 residues. V lost 0 bases to trimming and J lost 1 base, with 19 bases between them. The CDR3: CASSQDWEEGQGSNQPQHF. The CDR3 DNA reads TGCGCCAGCAGCCAAGATTGGGAGGAGGGCCAGGGGAGCAATCAGCCCCAGCATTTT.

This clone was recorded only once. This chain connects TRBV19 to TRBJ2-2, with D tentatively TRBD1 (5 bases). Germline assignment: CDR1 LNHDA and CDR2 SQIVND (reference sequence). The length of the CDR3 is 14 residues. Trimming cost V 5 bases and J 1 base, with 8 bases left between them. In nucleotides, the CDR3 is TGTGCCAGTAGTTTGCAGGGGAACACCGGGGAGCTGTTTTTT. Translating it yields CASSLQGNTGELFF.

V usage is TRBV6-5 and J usage is TRBJ2-5; D might be TRBD2 (5 bases). The CDR3 totals 15 residues. Germline V gene data show CDR1 as MNHEY and CDR2 as SVGAGI. V lost 5 bases to trimming and J lost 3 bases, with 16 bases between them. This CDR3 reads CASSRTGSGKETQYF. Written as DNA, the CDR3 is TGTGCCAGCAGTCGCACGGGGTCCGGAAAAGAGACCCAGTACTTC.

Worth noting for this clone: Within the sample, other DNA sequences also encode this same CDR3. The chain joins TRBV9 to TRBJ2-7; D may be TRBD1 (5 bases). Looked up from germline, CDR1 is SGDLS and CDR2 is YYNGEE. Trimming pared 0 bases from V and 3 bases from J, leaving 13 bases between. CDR3 length: 15 amino acids. The CDR3: CASSVASGLLYEQYF. The CDR3 nucleotides read TGTGCCAGCAGCGTAGCCTCAGGGCTGCTCTACGAGCAGTACTTC.

The chain carries TRBV28 and TRBJ2-5; 15 bases map to TRBD2. The V gene's germline CDR1 is MDHEN and CDR2 SYDVKM. V lost 5 bases and J lost 6; bases outside the gene matches: 10. The CDR3 is 17 amino acids. CDR3 DNA sequence: TGTGCCAGCAGTGCTCAACGAGGACTAGCGGGAGGGAAGACCCAGTACTTC. Its protein product is CASSAQRGLAGGKTQYF.

The chain carries TRBV9 and TRBJ2-1; D may match TRBD1 or TRBD2 (5 bases each). Germline loops: CDR1 SGDLS, CDR2 YYNGEE. This CDR3 comprises 17 residues. The ends were cut back, 0 bases at V and 2 bases at J, with 15 bases in the middle. CDR3 loop: CASSVGGGYVPYNEQFF. The CDR3 region has the DNA TGTGCCAGCAGCGTAGGGGGCGGGTATGTCCCCTACAATGAGCAGTTCTTC.

The chain links TRBV30 to TRBJ1-1; weak D call: TRBD1 (5 bases). Deletions cut 4 bases from V and 0 bases from J, with 15 bases between. The CDR3 runs 15 residues. CDR1 and CDR2 (germline): GTSNPN, SVGIG (reference sequence). The CDR3 bases are TGTGCCTGGAAGACTTCGGGGGGAATGAACACTGAAGCTTTCTTT. Encoded protein: CAWKTSGGMNTEAFF.

The rearrangement uses TRBV15 and TRBJ2-3, with 14 bases lining up with TRBD2. V was clipped by 5 bases and J by 4 bases; unmatched bases: 5. Germline V gene lookup returns CDR1 LNHNV and CDR2 YYDKDF (reference sequence). This CDR3 has 16 residues. The CDR3 region is CATSPGLAGAADTQYF. In nucleotides, the CDR3 is TGTGCCACCAGCCCGGGACTAGCGGGAGCAGCAGATACGCAGTATTTT.

In nucleotides, the CDR3 is TGTGCCAGCAGTTTTCACCAGGGAATCTGGGACTATGGCTACACCTTC. This translates into CASSFHQGIWDYGYTF. The rearrangement links TRBV28 to TRBJ1-2; D might be TRBD1 (5 bases). V dropped 3 bases and J dropped 3 bases, with 17 bases sitting between them. CDR1 is MDHEN and CDR2 is SYDVKM in the germline V gene. This CDR3 is built from 16 residues.

The CDR3 DNA follows: TGTGCCAGCAGCCTTCTGGCTCCGGGAACTACTTACAATGAGCAGTTCTTC. Translation gives CASSLLAPGTTYNEQFF. This chain uses TRBV14 with TRBJ2-1; D is perhaps TRBD2 (5 bases). CDR3 length equals 17 residues. The V end lost 4 bases, the J end lost 4 bases, and 20 bases lay between the germline ends. Germline CDR1 is SGHDN and CDR2 is FVKESK.

The chain links TRBV5-4 to TRBJ2-5; no definite D call. Deletions cut 0 bases from V and 5 bases from J, with 14 bases between. The length of the CDR3 is 15 residues. In germline, CDR1 is SGHNT, CDR2 YYREEE (reference sequence). CDR3 DNA: TGTGCCAGCAGCTTGGGAACGGGTTTCGGGGAGACCCAGTACTTC. Its protein is CASSLGTGFGETQYF.